This TCR beta chain was observed in a study of Graves' ophthalmopathy and Graves' hyperthyroidism. As the template, RNA transcripts were used to amplify TCR beta CDR3 regions. Second-round multiplex PCR followed a first-round RT-PCR using HTBI primers. TCRdb reprocessed the multiplex PCR reads with MiXCR, giving one entry per CDR3 protein. The sample has around 1,000,000 distinct CDR3 sequences, 35% to 40% seen once. CDR1 and CDR2 (germline): SGHVS, FQNEAQ. The CDR3 totals 11 residues, both ends included. As concerns this clonotype: The conserved closing phenylalanine or tryptophan is absent in this CDR3, likely reflecting a read error. The DNA is left out, because the CDR3 cannot be placed on it with certainty; the CDR3 is given as TCRdb lists it.

The clonotype comes from an adult man with Graves' hyperthyroidism. The chain uses TRBV7-8 and TRBJ2-5; TRBD1 was called by the table and not checked on the DNA. Material: peripheral blood or thyroid tissue (not recorded which). The CDR3 is CASSPSTGVGS.